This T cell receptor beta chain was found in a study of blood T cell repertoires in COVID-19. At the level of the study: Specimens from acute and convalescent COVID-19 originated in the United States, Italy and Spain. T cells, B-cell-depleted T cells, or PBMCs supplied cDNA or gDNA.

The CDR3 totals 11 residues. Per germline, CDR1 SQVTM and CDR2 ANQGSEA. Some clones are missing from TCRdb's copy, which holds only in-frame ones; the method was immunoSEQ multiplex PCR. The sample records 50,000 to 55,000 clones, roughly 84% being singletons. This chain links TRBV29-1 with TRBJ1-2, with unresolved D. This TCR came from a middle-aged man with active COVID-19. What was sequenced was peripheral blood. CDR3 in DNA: TGCAGTGCCCGGGAGAACTATGGCTACACCTTC. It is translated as CSARENYGYTF.